The rows below give T cell receptor beta chains drawn from one sample of a study. TCRdb passed the 5' RACE reads through MiXCR, listing each CDR3 protein once. The table records 40,000 to 65,000 distinct CDR3 sequences, roughly 22% of them present only once. Sequenced: tumor-infiltrating naive CD4+ T cells sorted from the breast tumor. Source of these receptors: a female donor with breast cancer. Each CDR3 is given with its conserved first and last residue. The D gene is left open where the match is weak. Clone sizes are given selectively: once, few, many, or a class where the clone is expanded.

many	TRBV18	-	13	TRBJ2-5	TGTGCCAGCTCACCCGGCACCGAGGAGACCCAGTACTTC	CASSPGTEETQYF
-	TRBV4-2	TRBD2	16	TRBJ2-1	TGTGCCAGCAGCCCGAACAGCGGGAGCTCCTACAATGAGCAGTTCTTC	CASSPNSGSSYNEQFF
-	TRBV10-3	TRBD2	16	TRBJ2-7	TGTGCCATCAGTGGCGCCGGGACTAGCGGGATCTACGAGCAGTACTTC	CAISGAGTSGIYEQYF
-	TRBV12-3/TRBV12-4	-	17	TRBJ2-7	TGTGCCAGCAGGGCTACCGGGACCCCTGGTCGATCCTACGAGCAGTACTTC	CASRATGTPGRSYEQYF
-	TRBV25-1	TRBD2	14	TRBJ2-7	TGTGCCAGCACCCCGGGACTAGCGGGAGGCAAGCAGTACTTC	CASTPGLAGGKQYF
many	TRBV7-9	TRBD1	15	TRBJ2-7	TGTGCCAGCAGGGTAACAGGGGGCGCGAGCCACGAGCAGTACTTC	CASRVTGGASHEQYF
-	TRBV2	-	14	TRBJ2-6	TGTGCCAGCAGTGACTCTGCTGGGGCCAACGTCCTGACTTTC	CASSDSAGANVLTF
-	TRBV18	-	14	TRBJ1-6	TGTGCCAGCTCTCAGTCGGGGAAGGATTCACCCCTCCACTTT	CASSQSGKDSPLHF
-	TRBV7-9	TRBD2	14	TRBJ2-5	TGTGCCAGCAGCTGGACTAGCGGGAGAGAGACCCAGTACTTC	CASSWTSGRETQYF
few	TRBV7-9	-	15	TRBJ2-7	TGTGCCAGCAGCTTACAAGGTAGAAGGTCCTACGAGCAGTACTTC	CASSLQGRRSYEQYF
few	TRBV27	TRBD1	16	TRBJ1-5	TGTGCCAGCAGTTCGTCAAGACAGGGTTACAACCAGCCCCAGCATTTT	CASSSSRQGYNQPQHF
-	TRBV20-1	-	16	TRBJ2-2	TGCAGTGCTAGAGATCTGGGGAGCGGTTACACCGGGGAGCTGTTTTTT	CSARDLGSGYTGELFF
-	TRBV28	-	15	TRBJ1-1	TGTGCCAGCAGTTCAGAGACAGTTTCCGTGCCTGAAGCTTTCTTT	CASSSETVSVPEAFF
few	TRBV7-2	TRBD2	14	TRBJ2-3	TGTGCCAGCAGCCCCACTAGCGGGAGGGCAATCTGGTATTTT	CASSPTSGRAIWYF
few	TRBV20-1	TRBD1	15	TRBJ1-6	TGCAGTGCTAGAGAGACCGGGACAGGGGATTCACCCCTCCACTTT	CSARETGTGDSPLHF
many	TRBV6-5	TRBD1	12	TRBJ2-3	TGTGCCGGGGACAGGGCGGCAGATACGCAGTATTTT	CAGDRAADTQYF
many	TRBV28	TRBD1	14	TRBJ1-2	TGTGCCAGCCTTAGACAGGGGGGATACTATGGCTACACCTTC	CASLRQGGYYGYTF
few	TRBV5-1	TRBD1	15	TRBJ2-7	TGCGCCAGCCGAACGGACAGGGGGCGAACCGCCGAGCAGTACTTC	CASRTDRGRTAEQYF
few	TRBV7-9	TRBD1	16	TRBJ1-1	TGTGCCAGCAGCTTAGGGACAGGAGGGGGGAACACTGAAGCTTTCTTT	CASSLGTGGGNTEAFF
once	TRBV3-1	-	14	TRBJ1-1	TGTGCCAGCAGCCAAGGGCGGGGAGGAGCTGAAGCTTTCTTT	CASSQGRGGAEAFF
many	TRBV5-1	TRBD1	14	TRBJ1-1	TGCGCCAGCAGCTCGGGACAGCGGAACACTGAAGCTTTCTTT	CASSSGQRNTEAFF
-	TRBV27	-	14	TRBJ2-1	TGTGCCAGCAGTTCAGCGATTACCAACAATGAGCAGTTCTTC	CASSSAITNNEQFF
few	TRBV5-1	TRBD2	15	TRBJ2-1	TGCGCCAGCAGTCTAAGCGGGAGTGACAACAATGAGCAGTTCTTC	CASSLSGSDNNEQFF
many	TRBV5-1	-	14	TRBJ2-5	TGCGCCAGCAGCTTCGGGGACTCCCAAGAGACCCAGTACTTC	CASSFGDSQETQYF
many	TRBV6-2/TRBV6-3	-	14	TRBJ1-3	TGTGCCAGCAGCCCCGGGGACGTCGGAAACACCATATATTTT	CASSPGDVGNTIYF